The clone carrying this T cell receptor beta chain was observed a handful of times. Its antigen is unidentified. The sample comes from a study of response to subunit inactivated influenza vaccine. General study results and limits: Seasonal influenza vaccination, on each occasion, was suggested by the authors to recruit few new T cells.

TCRdb passed the RT-PCR reads through MiXCR, listing each CDR3 protein once. The table records approximately 490,000 distinct CDR3 sequences, roughly 7.6% of them present only once. The V segment lost 5 bases and the J segment 2 bases; nucleotides outside the gene matches: 5. Germline V gene sequence: CDR1 SGHTA, CDR2 FQGNSA. The CDR3 length is 15 residues. Sequenced here: PBMCs from blood, sampled roughly 24 months after vaccination. This receptor was obtained from a man between 50 and 75 years old who received an inactivated influenza vaccine. The chain recombines TRBV7-2 with TRBJ2-3, with TRBD2 matching 9 bases. CDR3 residues: CASSPVAGVTDTQYF. CDR3 in DNA: TGTGCCAGCAGCCCCGTAGCGGGAGTCACAGATACGCAGTATTTT.